This passage covers 13 T cell receptor beta chains from one sample sequenced in a study of OX40 agonist ivuxolimab in advanced cancers. Measured with immunoSEQ multiplex PCR; TCRdb has only the in-frame clones, and not every one. The sample carries approximately 99,000 clones, around 95% recorded once. The sequencing here drew on CD4+ or CD8+ T cells sorted from blood, taken in a trial of the OX40 agonist ivuxolimab. The receptors were sampled from an adult with an advanced solid tumor such as melanoma, head and neck, liver or kidney cancer.

This chain uses TRBV7-3 with TRBJ2-2, with a possible D match to TRBD2 (5 bases). Trimming pared 5 bases from V and 0 bases from J, leaving 19 bases between. CDR1 SGHTA and CDR2 FQGTGA come from the germline V gene. CDR3 length equals 18 residues. CDR3 loop: CASSHSPRTLPNTGELFF. DNA for the CDR3: TGTGCCAGCAGCCATAGCCCCAGGACTTTACCGAACACCGGGGAGCTGTTTTTT. Full variable domain (rest looked up from reference TRBV7-3 and TRBJ2-2): GAGVSQTPSNKVTEKGKYVELRCDPISGHTALYWYRQSLGQGPEFLIYFQGTGAADDSGLPNDRFFAVRPEGSVSTLKIQRTERGDSAVYLCASSHSPRTLPNTGELFFGEGSRLTVL.

J is TRBJ2-3 and V is TRBV5-4; tentative D call: TRBD2 (6 bases). There are 13 residues in the CDR3. Trimming took 2 bases from V and 5 from J, leaving 9 bases between them. Germline CDR1 reads SGHNT; CDR2 reads YYREEE (reference sequence). CDR3 DNA: TGTGCCAGCAGCTTTTACGGGGGAGATACGCAGTATTTT. Translation: CASSFYGGDTQYF.

The rearrangement joins TRBV18 to TRBJ1-2; D might be TRBD1 (5 bases). Trimming took 9 bases from V and 3 from J, leaving 17 bases between them. The germline gives CDR1 KGHSH, CDR2 LQKENI. The CDR3 consists of 14 residues. DNA of the CDR3: TGTGCCAGTTCAGCCACAGGTTTAGACTATGGCTACACCTTC. Residues: CASSATGLDYGYTF.

J is TRBJ1-1 and V is TRBV11-2, with no clear D. CDR1 is SGHAT and CDR2 is FQNNGV in the germline V gene. Trimming took off 5 bases at V and 9 bases at J, with 25 bases between the two ends. The CDR3 runs 16 residues. Here the CDR3 DNA reads TGTGCCAGCAGCGAACAGTGGGAAGGAGCCCGAGAAAAAGCTTTCTTT. Amino acid sequence: CASSEQWEGAREKAFF.

This clone appeared once. V usage is TRBV19 and J usage is TRBJ2-7; 10 bases align to TRBD1. Germline loops: CDR1 LNHDA, CDR2 SQIVND (reference sequence). Losses at the gene ends were 9 bases for V and 6 bases for J; bases not matched to a gene: 11. The CDR3 consists of 14 residues. The CDR3 bases are TGTGCCAGCGGAACCCGGGACAGGGGAGGCGAGCAGTACTTC. Its translation is CASGTRDRGGEQYF.

The rearrangement links TRBV19 to TRBJ2-2; D gene ambiguous. The CDR3 is made up of 13 amino acids. Trimming took 3 bases from V and 7 from J, leaving 9 bases between them. Germline lookup yields CDR1 LNHDA and CDR2 SQIVND (reference sequence). CDR3 amino acids: CASSMLNGGELFF. The CDR3 DNA reads as TGTGCCAGTAGTATGTTGAATGGCGGGGAGCTGTTTTTT.

The gene calls are TRBV6-6 and TRBJ1-2; D is perhaps TRBD1 (6 bases). V was cut by 5 bases and J by 8 bases, with 18 bases left in between. CDR1 and CDR2 from the germline V gene are MNHNY and SVGAGI (reference sequence). The CDR3 runs to 14 residues. DNA for the CDR3: TGTGCCAGCAGTCGGCAGGGGTTCCAGGAGGGCTACACCTTC. Translated: CASSRQGFQEGYTF.

The V gene is TRBV5-1, the J gene TRBJ2-5; 9 nucleotides agree with TRBD1. Germline V gene sequence: CDR1 SGHRS, CDR2 YFSETQ. CDR3 length equals 17 residues. Trimming removed 4 bases from V and 0 bases from J; junction bases left unmatched: 10. The DNA of the CDR3 is TGCGCCAGCAGCCCAAGACAGGGGGGGTTGGACCAAGAGACCCAGTACTTC. It specifies CASSPRQGGLDQETQYF.

The rearrangement links TRBV5-1 to TRBJ2-2; D gene unclear. The V gene lost 1 base and the J gene lost 4 bases, with 11 bases spanning the gap. From germline, CDR1 is SGHRS and CDR2 YFSETQ. This CDR3 is 15 amino acids long. This chain's CDR3 is CASSLMAALTGELFF. The DNA for the CDR3 is TGCGCCAGCAGCTTGATGGCAGCTCTCACCGGGGAGCTGTTTTTT.

The rearrangement joins TRBV28 to TRBJ2-3, with D perhaps TRBD2 (5 bases). Trimming removed 5 bases from V and 4 bases from J, with 19 bases in between. From germline, CDR1 is MDHEN and CDR2 SYDVKM. This CDR3 is 16 amino acids long. The CDR3 DNA reads TGTGCCAGCAGTGACCCGGACTCCTTAGCATCAGATACGCAGTATTTT. Translated: CASSDPDSLASDTQYF.

The chain employs TRBV10-3 and TRBJ2-7, with D perhaps TRBD2 (5 bases). The V gene lost 6 bases and the J gene lost 1 base, with 13 bases spanning the gap. The CDR3 runs to 14 residues. Germline-derived CDR1 and CDR2 are ENHRY and SYGVKD. DNA for the CDR3: TGTGCCATCAGCCCTAGCTTAGGGTCCTACGAGCAGTACTTC. The encoded protein is CAISPSLGSYEQYF.

The rearrangement uses TRBV27 and TRBJ2-7; D gene uncertain. The V gene's germline CDR1 is MNHEY and CDR2 SMNVEV (reference sequence). The CDR3 extends over 13 amino acids. V was pared by 3 bases and J by 0 bases, with 6 bases between. CDR3 nucleotide sequence: TGTGCCAGCAGTTTTGCAGTCTCCTACGAGCAGTACTTC. Translating it yields CASSFAVSYEQYF.

The chain couples TRBV7-8 to TRBJ2-7; 10 nucleotides match TRBD2. Germline CDR1 and CDR2: SGHVS and FQNEAQ. The CDR3 spans 14 residues. Trimming removed 2 bases from V and 6 bases from J; junction bases left unmatched: 4. The CDR3 DNA sequence: TGTGCCAGCAGCTTAATAGCGGGAGGCGGCGAGCAGTACTTC. Protein product: CASSLIAGGGEQYF. The variable domain in full, completed from reference TRBV7-8 and TRBJ2-7, reads GAGVSQSPRYKVAKRGQDVALRCDPISGHVSLFWYQQALGQGPEFLTYFQNEAQLDKSGLPSDRFFAERPEGSVSTLKIQRTQQEDSAVYLCASSLIAGGGEQYFGPGTRLTVT.